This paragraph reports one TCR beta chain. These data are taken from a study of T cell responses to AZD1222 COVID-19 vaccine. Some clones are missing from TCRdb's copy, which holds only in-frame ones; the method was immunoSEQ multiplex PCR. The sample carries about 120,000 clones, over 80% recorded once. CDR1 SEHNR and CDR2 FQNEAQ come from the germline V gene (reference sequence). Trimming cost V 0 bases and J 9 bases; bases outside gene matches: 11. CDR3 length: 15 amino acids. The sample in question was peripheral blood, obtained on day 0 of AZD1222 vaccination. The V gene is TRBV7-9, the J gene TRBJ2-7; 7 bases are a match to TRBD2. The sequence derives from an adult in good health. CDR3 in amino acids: CASSLAEGESGGQYF. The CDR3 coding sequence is TGTGCCAGCAGCTTAGCTGAGGGCGAATCGGGAGGGCAGTACTTC.